The present TCR beta chain was sequenced within a study of shared T cell receptors in the human thymus. The V gene lost 3 bases and the J gene lost 0 bases, with 9 bases spanning the gap. This CDR3 has 14 residues. Looked up from germline, CDR1 is SGHTA and CDR2 is FQGNSA. The method was immunoSEQ multiplex PCR; TCRdb's version includes in-frame clones alone and lacks a portion of them. Of tens of thousands of clones in the sample, nearly 95% were seen once. The material sequenced was thymocytes. This receptor was identified in a human donor. The rearrangement joins TRBV7-2 to TRBJ2-7; possibly TRBD1 or TRBD2 for D (5 bases each). The CDR3 DNA is TGTGCCAGCAGCTTCGGGACGGTCTCCTACGAGCAGTACTTC. Translation gives CASSFGTVSYEQYF. Based on the CDR3 plus reference TRBV7-2 and TRBJ2-7, the full variable domain is GAGVSQSPSNKVTEKGKDVELRCDPISGHTALYWYRQSLGQGLEFLIYFQGNSAPDKSGLPSDRFSAERTGGSVSTLTIQRTQQEDSAVYLCASSFGTVSYEQYFGPGTRLTVT.